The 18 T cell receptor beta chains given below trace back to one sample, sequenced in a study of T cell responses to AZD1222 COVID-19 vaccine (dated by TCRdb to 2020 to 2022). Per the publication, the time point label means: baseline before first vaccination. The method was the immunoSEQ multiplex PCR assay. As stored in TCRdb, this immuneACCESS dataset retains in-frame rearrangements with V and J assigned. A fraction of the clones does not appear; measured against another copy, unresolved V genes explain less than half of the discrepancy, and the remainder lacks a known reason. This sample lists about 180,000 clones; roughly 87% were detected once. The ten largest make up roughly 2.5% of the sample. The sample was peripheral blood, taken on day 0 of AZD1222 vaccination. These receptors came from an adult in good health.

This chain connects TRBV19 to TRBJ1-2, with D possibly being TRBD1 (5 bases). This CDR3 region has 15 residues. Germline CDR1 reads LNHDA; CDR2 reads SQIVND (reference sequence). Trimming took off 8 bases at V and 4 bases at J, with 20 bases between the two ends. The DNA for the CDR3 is TGTGCCAGTTCTGACGTTCGGGGGACGGGCTATGGCTACACCTTC. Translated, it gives CASSDVRGTGYGYTF.

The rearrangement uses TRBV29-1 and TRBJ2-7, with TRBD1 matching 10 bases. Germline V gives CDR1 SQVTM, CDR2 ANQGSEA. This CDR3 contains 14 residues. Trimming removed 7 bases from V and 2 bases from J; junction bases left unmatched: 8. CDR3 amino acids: CSAGTGAIPYEQYF. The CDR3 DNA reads TGCAGCGCTGGGACAGGGGCGATTCCCTACGAGCAGTACTTC.

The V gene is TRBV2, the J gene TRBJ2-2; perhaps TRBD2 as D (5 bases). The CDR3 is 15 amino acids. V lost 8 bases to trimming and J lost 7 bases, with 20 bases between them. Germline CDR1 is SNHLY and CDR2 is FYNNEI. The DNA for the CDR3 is TGTGCCAGCCCCGACCGCGGGTCTAAGGGCGGGGAGCTGTTTTTT. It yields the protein CASPDRGSKGGELFF.

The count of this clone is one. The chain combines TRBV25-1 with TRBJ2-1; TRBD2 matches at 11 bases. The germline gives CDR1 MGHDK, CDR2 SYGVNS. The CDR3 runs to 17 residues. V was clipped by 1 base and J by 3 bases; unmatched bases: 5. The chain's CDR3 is CASSEFTTSGNYNEQFF. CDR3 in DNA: TGTGCCAGCAGTGAATTTACGACTAGCGGGAACTACAATGAGCAGTTCTTC.

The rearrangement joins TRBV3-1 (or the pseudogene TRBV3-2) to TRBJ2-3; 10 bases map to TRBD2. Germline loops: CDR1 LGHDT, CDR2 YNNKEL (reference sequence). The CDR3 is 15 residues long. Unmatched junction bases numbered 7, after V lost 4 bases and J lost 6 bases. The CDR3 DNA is TGTGCCAGCAGCCCGTGGCTAGCGGGAGAGGATACGCAGTATTTT. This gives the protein CASSPWLAGEDTQYF.

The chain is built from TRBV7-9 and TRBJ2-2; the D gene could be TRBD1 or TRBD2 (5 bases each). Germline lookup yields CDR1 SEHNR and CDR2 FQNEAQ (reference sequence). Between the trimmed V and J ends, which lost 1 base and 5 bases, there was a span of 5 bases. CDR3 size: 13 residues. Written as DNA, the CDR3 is TGTGCCAGCAGCTTAGGGGGGACCGGGGAGCTGTTTTTT. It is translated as CASSLGGTGELFF.

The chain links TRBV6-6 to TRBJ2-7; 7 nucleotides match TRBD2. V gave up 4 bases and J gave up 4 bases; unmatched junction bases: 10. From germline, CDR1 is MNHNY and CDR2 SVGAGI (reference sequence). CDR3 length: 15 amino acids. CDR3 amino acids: CASSSFRGEWYEQYF. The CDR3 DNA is TGTGCCAGCAGTTCCTTCCGGGGGGAGTGGTACGAGCAGTACTTC.

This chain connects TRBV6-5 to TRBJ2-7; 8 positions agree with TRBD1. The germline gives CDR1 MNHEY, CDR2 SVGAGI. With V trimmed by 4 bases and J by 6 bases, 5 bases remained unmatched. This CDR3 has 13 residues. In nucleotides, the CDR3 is TGTGCCAGCAGTTTCGACAGGGGCGGCGAGCAGTACTTC. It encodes CASSFDRGGEQYF.

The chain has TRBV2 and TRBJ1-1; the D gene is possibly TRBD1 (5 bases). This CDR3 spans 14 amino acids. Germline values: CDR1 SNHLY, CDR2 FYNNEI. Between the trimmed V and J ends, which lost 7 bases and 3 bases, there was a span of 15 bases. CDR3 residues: CASTFEGLDTEAFF. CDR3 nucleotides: TGTGCCAGCACCTTCGAGGGGTTGGACACTGAAGCTTTCTTT.

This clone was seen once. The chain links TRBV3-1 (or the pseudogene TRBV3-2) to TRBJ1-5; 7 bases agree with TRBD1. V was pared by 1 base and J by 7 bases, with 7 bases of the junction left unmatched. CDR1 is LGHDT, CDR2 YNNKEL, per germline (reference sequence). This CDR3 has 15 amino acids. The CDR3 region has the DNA TGTGCCAGCAGCCAAGGGGCAGGGGGTAGACAGCCCCAGCATTTT. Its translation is CASSQGAGGRQPQHF.

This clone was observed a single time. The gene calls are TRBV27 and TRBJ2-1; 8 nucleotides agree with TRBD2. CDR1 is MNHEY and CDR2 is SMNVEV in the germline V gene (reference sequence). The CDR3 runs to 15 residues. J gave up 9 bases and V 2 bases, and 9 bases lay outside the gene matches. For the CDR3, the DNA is TGTGCCAGCAGTTTAGCAAGCGGGAGTATGCGTGAGCAGTTCTTC. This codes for CASSLASGSMREQFF.

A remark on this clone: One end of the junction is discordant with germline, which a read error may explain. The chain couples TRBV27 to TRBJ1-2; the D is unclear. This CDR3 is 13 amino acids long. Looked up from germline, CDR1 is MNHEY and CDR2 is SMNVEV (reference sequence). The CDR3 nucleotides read TGTGCCAGCAATTTAGACCCGTCTGAGGGCTACACCTTC. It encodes CASNLDPSEGYTF.

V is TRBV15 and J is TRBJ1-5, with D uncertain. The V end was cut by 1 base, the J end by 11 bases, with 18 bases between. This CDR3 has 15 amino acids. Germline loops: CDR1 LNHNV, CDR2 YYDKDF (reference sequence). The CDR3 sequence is CATSRGPGASLAQHF. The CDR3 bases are TGTGCCACCAGCAGAGGACCAGGAGCCTCCCTGGCCCAGCATTTT.

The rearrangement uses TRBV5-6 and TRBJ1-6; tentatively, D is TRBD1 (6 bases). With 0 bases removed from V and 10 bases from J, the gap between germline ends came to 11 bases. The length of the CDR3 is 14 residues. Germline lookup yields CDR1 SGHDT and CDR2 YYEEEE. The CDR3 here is CASSLVQGWSPLHF. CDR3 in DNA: TGTGCCAGCAGCTTGGTACAGGGATGGTCACCCCTCCACTTT.

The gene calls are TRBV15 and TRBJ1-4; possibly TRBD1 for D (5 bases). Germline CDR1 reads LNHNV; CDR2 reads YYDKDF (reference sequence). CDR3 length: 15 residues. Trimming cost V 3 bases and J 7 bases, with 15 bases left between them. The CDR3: CATSRDPGYGEKLFF. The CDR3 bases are TGTGCCACCAGCAGGGACCCAGGGTATGGTGAAAAACTGTTTTTT.

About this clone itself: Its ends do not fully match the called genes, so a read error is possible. CDR3 DNA sequence: TGTGCCAGCAGCATTCCGACAGGACCGACGAACTTC. Protein sequence: CASSIPTGPTNF. The V call is TRBV12-3 or TRBV12-4, the J call TRBJ2-7, with D perhaps TRBD1 (6 bases). This CDR3 is built from 12 residues.

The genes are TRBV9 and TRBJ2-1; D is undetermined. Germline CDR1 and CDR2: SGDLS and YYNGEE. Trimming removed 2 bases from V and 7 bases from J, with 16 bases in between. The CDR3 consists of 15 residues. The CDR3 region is CASSVGLAVGNEQFF. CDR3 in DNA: TGTGCCAGCAGCGTCGGCCTCGCGGTGGGAAATGAGCAGTTCTTC. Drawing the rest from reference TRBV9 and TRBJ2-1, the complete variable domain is DSGVTQTPKHLITATGQRVTLRCSPRSGDLSVYWYQQSLDQGLQFLIQYYNGEERAKGNILERFSAQQFPDLHSELNLSSLELGDSALYFCASSVGLAVGNEQFFGPGTRLTVL.

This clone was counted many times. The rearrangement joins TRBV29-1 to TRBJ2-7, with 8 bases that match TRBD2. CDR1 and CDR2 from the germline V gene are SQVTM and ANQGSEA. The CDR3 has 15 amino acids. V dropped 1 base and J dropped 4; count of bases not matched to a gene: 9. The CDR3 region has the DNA TGCAGCGTTGAAGGGACCGGGACTAGGTCGTACGAGCAGTACTTC. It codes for CSVEGTGTRSYEQYF.